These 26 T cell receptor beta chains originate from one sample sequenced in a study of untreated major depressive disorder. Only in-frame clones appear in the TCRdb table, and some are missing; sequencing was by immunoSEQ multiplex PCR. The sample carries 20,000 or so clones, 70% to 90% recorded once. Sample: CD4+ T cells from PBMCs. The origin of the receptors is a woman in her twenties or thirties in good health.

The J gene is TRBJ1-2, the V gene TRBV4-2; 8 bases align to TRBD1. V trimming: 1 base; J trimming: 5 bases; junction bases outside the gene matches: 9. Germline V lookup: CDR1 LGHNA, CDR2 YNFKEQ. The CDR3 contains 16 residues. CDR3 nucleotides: TGTGCCAGCAGCCAAGTCATAGGACAGGGAACATATGGCTACACCTTC. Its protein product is CASSQVIGQGTYGYTF.

The CDR3 region has the DNA TGTGCCAGCAGACCCGGACTAGCGGAAGGGTACGAGCAGTACTTC. Its protein is CASRPGLAEGYEQYF. The chain recombines TRBV6-5 with TRBJ2-7; TRBD2 agrees at 10 bases. This CDR3 is 15 amino acids long. In germline, CDR1 is MNHEY, CDR2 SVGAGI. V lost 6 bases and J lost 4; bases outside the gene matches: 9.

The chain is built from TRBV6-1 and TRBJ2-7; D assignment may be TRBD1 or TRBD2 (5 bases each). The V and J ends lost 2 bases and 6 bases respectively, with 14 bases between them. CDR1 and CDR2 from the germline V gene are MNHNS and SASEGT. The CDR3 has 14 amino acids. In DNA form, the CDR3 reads TGTGCCAGCAGTGAAAACGATGGGGACGGCGAGCAGTACTTC. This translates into CASSENDGDGEQYF.

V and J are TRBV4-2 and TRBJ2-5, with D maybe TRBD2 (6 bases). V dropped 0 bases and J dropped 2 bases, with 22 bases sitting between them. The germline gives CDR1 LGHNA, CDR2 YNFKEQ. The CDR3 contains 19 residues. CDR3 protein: CASSQDLGGRQLHQETQYF. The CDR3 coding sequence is TGTGCCAGCAGCCAAGATCTAGGAGGGCGGCAACTGCATCAAGAGACCCAGTACTTC.

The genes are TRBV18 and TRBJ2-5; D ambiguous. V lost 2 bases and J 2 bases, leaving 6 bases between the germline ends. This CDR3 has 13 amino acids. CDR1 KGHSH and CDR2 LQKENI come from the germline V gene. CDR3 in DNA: TGTGCCAGCTCACCAAACGGGCAAGAGACCCAGTACTTC. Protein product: CASSPNGQETQYF.

As DNA, the CDR3 is TGCGCCAGCAGCCAAGATACAAGAGGGCTGGGCTATGGCTACACCTTC. This sequence encodes CASSQDTRGLGYGYTF. V gene TRBV4-1 combines with J gene TRBJ1-2; D uncertain. CDR3 length: 16 amino acids. Germline V gene data show CDR1 as MGHRA and CDR2 as YSYEKL. V lost 0 bases and J lost 4, with 15 bases in between.

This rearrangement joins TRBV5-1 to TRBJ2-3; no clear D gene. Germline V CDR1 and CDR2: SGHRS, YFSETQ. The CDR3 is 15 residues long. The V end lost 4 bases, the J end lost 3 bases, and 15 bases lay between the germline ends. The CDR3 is CASSPTQLETDTQYF. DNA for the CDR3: TGCGCCAGCAGCCCCACGCAGTTGGAAACAGATACGCAGTATTTT.

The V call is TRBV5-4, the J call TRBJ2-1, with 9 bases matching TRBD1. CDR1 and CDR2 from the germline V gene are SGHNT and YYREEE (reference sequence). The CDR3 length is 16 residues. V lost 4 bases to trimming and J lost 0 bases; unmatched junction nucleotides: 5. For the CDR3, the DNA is TGTGCCAGCAGCCCGGGACAGGGCCGCTCCTACAATGAGCAGTTCTTC. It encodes CASSPGQGRSYNEQFF.

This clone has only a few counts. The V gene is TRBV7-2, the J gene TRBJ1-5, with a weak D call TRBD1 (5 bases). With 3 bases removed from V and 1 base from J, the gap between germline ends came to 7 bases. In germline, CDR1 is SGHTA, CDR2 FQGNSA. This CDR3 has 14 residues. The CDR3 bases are TGTGCCAGCAGCTTTTGGGACAGCAATCAGCCCCAGCATTTT. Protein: CASSFWDSNQPQHF.

CDR3 region: CASSVLPVTGEQYF. DNA for the CDR3: TGTGCCAGCAGCGTCCTCCCTGTAACGGGCGAGCAGTACTTC. The chain is built from TRBV9 and TRBJ2-7; D gene unclear. This CDR3 has 14 residues. The V and J ends lost 2 bases and 6 bases respectively, with 15 bases between them. The germline CDR1 and CDR2 sequences are SGDLS and YYNGEE.

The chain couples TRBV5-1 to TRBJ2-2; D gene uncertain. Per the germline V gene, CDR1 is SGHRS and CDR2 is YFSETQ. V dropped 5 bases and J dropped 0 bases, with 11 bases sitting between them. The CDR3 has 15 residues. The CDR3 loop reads CASSRDPANTGELFF. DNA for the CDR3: TGCGCCAGCAGTCGAGACCCCGCGAACACCGGGGAGCTGTTTTTT.

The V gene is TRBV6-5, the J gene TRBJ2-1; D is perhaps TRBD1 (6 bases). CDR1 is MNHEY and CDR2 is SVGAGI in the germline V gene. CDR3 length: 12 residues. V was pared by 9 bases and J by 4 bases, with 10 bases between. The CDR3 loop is CASTTGYNEQFF. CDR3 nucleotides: TGTGCCAGTACAACAGGGTACAATGAGCAGTTCTTC.

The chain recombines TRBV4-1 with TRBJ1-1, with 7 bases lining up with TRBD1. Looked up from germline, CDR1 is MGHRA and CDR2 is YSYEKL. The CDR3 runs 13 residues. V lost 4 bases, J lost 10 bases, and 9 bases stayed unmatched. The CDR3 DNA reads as TGCGCCAGCAGCCTCGACAGGGCCCAAGCAGCTTTCTTT. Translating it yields CASSLDRAQAAFF.

The CDR3 here is CASRLSFGLYF. DNA of the CDR3: TGTGCCAGCAGACTGAGTTTCGGGCTGTACTTC. The genes are TRBV28 and TRBJ2-7, with D unclear. CDR3 length: 11 amino acids. The germline CDR1 and CDR2 sequences are MDHEN and SYDVKM. V lost 6 bases to trimming and J lost 12 bases, with 15 bases between them. The whole variable domain, filled in from reference TRBV28 and TRBJ2-7, reads DVKVTQSSRYLVKRTGEKVFLECVQDMDHENMFWYRQDPGLGLRLIYFSYDVKMKEKGDIPEGYSVSREKKERFSLILESASTNQTSMYLCASRLSFGLYFGPGTRLTVT.

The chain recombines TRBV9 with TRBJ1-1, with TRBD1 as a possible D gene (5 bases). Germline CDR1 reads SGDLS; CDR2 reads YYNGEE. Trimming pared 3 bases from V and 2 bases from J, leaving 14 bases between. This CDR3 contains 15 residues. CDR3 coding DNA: TGTGCCAGCAGCGGAATCAATCAGGGAAACACTGAAGCTTTCTTT. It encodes CASSGINQGNTEAFF. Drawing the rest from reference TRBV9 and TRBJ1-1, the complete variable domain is DSGVTQTPKHLITATGQRVTLRCSPRSGDLSVYWYQQSLDQGLQFLIQYYNGEERAKGNILERFSAQQFPDLHSELNLSSLELGDSALYFCASSGINQGNTEAFFGQGTRLTVV.

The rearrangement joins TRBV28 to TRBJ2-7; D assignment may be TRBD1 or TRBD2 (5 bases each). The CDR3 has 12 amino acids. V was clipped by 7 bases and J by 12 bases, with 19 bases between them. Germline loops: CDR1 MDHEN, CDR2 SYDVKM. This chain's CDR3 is CASTIPGRPGYF. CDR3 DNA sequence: TGTGCCAGCACCATCCCGGGACGCCCAGGGTACTTC.

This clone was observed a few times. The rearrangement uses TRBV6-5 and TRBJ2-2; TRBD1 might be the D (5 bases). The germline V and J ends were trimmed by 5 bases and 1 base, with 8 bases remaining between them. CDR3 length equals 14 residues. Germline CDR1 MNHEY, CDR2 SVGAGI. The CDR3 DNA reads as TGTGCCAGCAGTACCACAGGGAACACCGGGGAGCTGTTTTTT. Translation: CASSTTGNTGELFF.

The CDR3 DNA is TGCGCCAGCAGCGAAACAGGGGGTCCTCAGCCCCAGCATTTT. This encodes CASSETGGPQPQHF. The rearrangement uses TRBV5-1 and TRBJ1-5, with TRBD1 identical over 8 bases. CDR1 and CDR2 (germline): SGHRS, YFSETQ. Trimming took 4 bases from V and 6 from J; bases not matched to a gene: 6. This CDR3 is built from 14 residues.

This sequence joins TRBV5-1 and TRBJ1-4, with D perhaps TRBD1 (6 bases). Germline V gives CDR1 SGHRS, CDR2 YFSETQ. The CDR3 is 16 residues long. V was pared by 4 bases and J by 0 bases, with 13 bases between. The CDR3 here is CASSLGQSATNEKLFF. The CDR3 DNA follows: TGCGCCAGCAGCCTAGGACAGAGCGCAACTAATGAAAAACTGTTTTTT.

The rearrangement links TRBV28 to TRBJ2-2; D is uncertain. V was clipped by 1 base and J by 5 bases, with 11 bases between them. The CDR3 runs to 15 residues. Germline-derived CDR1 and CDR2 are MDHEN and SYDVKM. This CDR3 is CASSLYRSRTGELFF. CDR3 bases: TGTGCCAGCAGTTTATACAGATCACGGACCGGGGAGCTGTTTTTT. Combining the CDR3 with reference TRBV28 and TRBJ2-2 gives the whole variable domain DVKVTQSSRYLVKRTGEKVFLECVQDMDHENMFWYRQDPGLGLRLIYFSYDVKMKEKGDIPEGYSVSREKKERFSLILESASTNQTSMYLCASSLYRSRTGELFFGEGSRLTVL.

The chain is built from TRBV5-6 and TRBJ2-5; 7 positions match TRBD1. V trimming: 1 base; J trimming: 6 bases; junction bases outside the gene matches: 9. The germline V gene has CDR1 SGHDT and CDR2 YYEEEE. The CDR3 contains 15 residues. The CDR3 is CASSLRSGGWKTQYF. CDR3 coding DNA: TGTGCCAGCAGCTTGAGGTCAGGGGGATGGAAGACCCAGTACTTC.

The chain's CDR3 is CASSEGFPVPGANTGELFF. The CDR3 DNA sequence: TGTGCCAGCAGTGAAGGCTTCCCCGTGCCGGGGGCGAACACCGGGGAGCTGTTTTTT. The V call is TRBV6-1, the J call TRBJ2-2; perhaps TRBD2 as D (6 bases). Germline V CDR1 and CDR2: MNHNS, SASEGT. The V and J ends lost 1 base and 0 bases respectively, with 18 bases between them. The CDR3 contains 19 residues.

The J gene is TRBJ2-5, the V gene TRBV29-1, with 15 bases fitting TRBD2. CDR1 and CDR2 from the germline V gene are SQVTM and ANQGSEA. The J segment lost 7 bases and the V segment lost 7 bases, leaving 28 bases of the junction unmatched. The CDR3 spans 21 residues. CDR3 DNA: TGCAGCGCTTCTACTTTCCCAGGTGGGGGGACTAGCGGGAGGCCTGAAGGGACCCAGTACTTC. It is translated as CSASTFPGGGTSGRPEGTQYF.

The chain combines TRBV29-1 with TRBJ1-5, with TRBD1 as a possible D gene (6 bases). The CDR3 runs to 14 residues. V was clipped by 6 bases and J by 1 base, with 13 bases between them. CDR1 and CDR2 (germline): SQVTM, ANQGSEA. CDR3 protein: CSVSGTYSNQPQHF. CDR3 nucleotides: TGCAGCGTGTCCGGGACATACAGCAATCAGCCCCAGCATTTT.

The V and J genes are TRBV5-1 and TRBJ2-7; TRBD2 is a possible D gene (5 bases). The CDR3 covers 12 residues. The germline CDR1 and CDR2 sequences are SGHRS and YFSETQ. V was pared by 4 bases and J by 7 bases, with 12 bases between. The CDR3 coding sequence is TGCGCCAGCAGCGTGCGGCCGGGGGAGCAGTACTTC. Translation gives CASSVRPGEQYF.

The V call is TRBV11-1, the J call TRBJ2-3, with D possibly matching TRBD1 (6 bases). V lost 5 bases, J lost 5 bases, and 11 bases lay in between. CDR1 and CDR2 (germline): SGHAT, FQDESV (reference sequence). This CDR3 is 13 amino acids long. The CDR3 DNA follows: TGTGCCAGCAGCGCTAGCAGGGGAGATACGCAGTATTTT. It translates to CASSASRGDTQYF.